This T cell receptor beta chain came from a study of T cells in women clearing cervical HPV infection. Of note for this clone: The read ends 3 residues early relative to the CDR3; the germline J gene fills the gap.

Sequenced by immunoSEQ multiplex PCR; TCRdb stores in-frame clones only, minus some. The sample's table shows tens of thousands of clones. Germline CDR1 and CDR2: DFQATT and SNEGSKA (reference sequence). V shed 2 bases and J 3 bases; nucleotides not matched to a gene: 3. The CDR3 contains 14 residues. The sample comprised blood buffy coat. The receptor's source is a woman between 18 and 70 years old with a cervical HPV16 infection that either progressed to CIN3+ or cleared (not recorded which). The chain recombines TRBV20-1 with TRBJ2-3; 9 nucleotides align to TRBD1. CDR3 in amino acids: CSARTGQGTDTQYF. The covered CDR3 bases are TGCAGTGCTAGAACGGGACAGGGAACAGATACG.